The sequence of this TCR beta chain was determined in a study of identical twins. Study findings and constraints: Out-of-frame TCR alpha sharing observed in monozygotic twins exceeded model estimates. Reduced insertions were recorded for abundant cord blood beta clonotypes, with no such pattern in memory repertoires. Out-of-frame alpha sequences common to twins were enriched for low generation probability.

One entry per CDR3 protein results from TCRdb running MiXCR on the 5' RACE reads. The table records some 1,600,000 distinct CDR3 sequences, around 29% of them present only once. Looked up from germline, CDR1 is SGHRS and CDR2 is YFSETQ. The CDR3 covers 15 residues. Deletions cut 3 bases from V and 0 bases from J, with 9 bases between. On this clonotype: Its antigen remains unidentified.

The origin of this receptor is a newborn girl in good health. Sequenced input: cord blood. V gene TRBV5-1 combines with J gene TRBJ1-4, with no clear D. The CDR3: CASSSRPATNEKLFF. The CDR3 DNA follows: TGCGCCAGCAGCTCCAGACCTGCAACTAATGAAAAACTGTTTTTT.